Below are 21 T cell receptor beta chains sequenced from a single sample in a study of T cell responses to AZD1222 COVID-19 vaccine. The protocol was immunoSEQ multiplex PCR, while the TCRdb copy is restricted to in-frame clones and leaves out a portion. Of under 170,000 clones in the sample, 75% to 95% are singletons; the top ten hold under 4%. Sequencing was performed on peripheral blood, taken 28 days after the second AZD1222 dose. Receptors were obtained from an adult who received the AZD1222 COVID-19 vaccine.

This chain joins TRBV5-1 and TRBJ2-1, with D perhaps TRBD2 (5 bases). CDR3 length: 13 amino acids. Germline CDR1 is SGHRS and CDR2 is YFSETQ. V was shortened by 0 bases and J by 7 bases, with 8 bases between the two germline ends. CDR3 coding DNA: TGCGCCAGCAGCTTGGTTAGGAGGAATGAGCAGTTCTTC. Amino acid sequence: CASSLVRRNEQFF.

This clone was seen a handful of times. This rearrangement joins TRBV30 to TRBJ2-1; 10 positions match TRBD2. CDR1 GTSNPN and CDR2 SVGIG come from the germline V gene (reference sequence). The CDR3 length is 15 residues. The V and J ends lost 4 bases and 6 bases, in that order; junction bases with no gene match: 9. The CDR3 reads CAWTTLAGASNEQFF. In DNA, the CDR3 is TGTGCCTGGACTACCCTAGCGGGAGCCTCCAATGAGCAGTTCTTC.

This clone has just one count. V gene TRBV5-1 combines with J gene TRBJ1-1; D may be TRBD1 (6 bases). Trimming took off 7 bases at V and 7 bases at J, with 20 bases between the two ends. The CDR3 loop spans 14 amino acids. CDR1 and CDR2 from the germline V gene are SGHRS and YFSETQ. The chain's CDR3 is CASSARGRAFEAFF. The CDR3 coding sequence is TGCGCCAGCTCGGCGCGGGGGCGAGCGTTTGAAGCTTTCTTT.

This chain links TRBV7-4 with TRBJ1-1; TRBD1 matches 9 bases. CDR1 and CDR2 (germline): SGHVT, SQSDAQ. CDR3 length: 17 residues. V gave up 1 base and J gave up 0 bases; unmatched junction bases: 6. CDR3 sequence reads: CASSLVPDRGLNTEAFF. In DNA form, the CDR3 reads TGTGCCAGCAGCTTAGTTCCGGACAGGGGATTGAACACTGAAGCTTTCTTT.

The V call is TRBV15, the J call TRBJ2-1, with 8 bases aligning to TRBD2. With V trimmed by 1 base and J by 1 base, 0 bases remained unmatched. CDR1 and CDR2 (germline): LNHNV, YYDKDF (reference sequence). CDR3 size: 15 residues. In DNA form, the CDR3 reads TGTGCCACCAGCAGAGCGGGAGGGTCCTACAATGAGCAGTTCTTC. This translates into CATSRAGGSYNEQFF.

The rearrangement uses TRBV7-9 and TRBJ1-2, with D unresolved. The CDR3 runs 14 residues. Germline V CDR1 and CDR2: SEHNR, FQNEAQ (reference sequence). V was pared by 1 base and J by 3 bases, with 9 bases between. The CDR3: CASSLEGLYYGYTF. The CDR3 coding sequence is TGTGCCAGCAGCTTAGAAGGACTCTACTATGGCTACACCTTC.

The chain employs TRBV5-4 and TRBJ2-7; no reliable D call. CDR1 is SGHNT and CDR2 is YYREEE in the germline V gene (reference sequence). The CDR3 runs 15 residues. With 2 bases removed from V and 2 bases from J, the gap between germline ends came to 14 bases. CDR3 DNA sequence: TGTGCCAGCAGCTTCTGGCGGCACTTTACCTACGAGCAGTACTTC. Translated, it gives CASSFWRHFTYEQYF. The full variable domain, with the rest looked up from reference TRBV5-4 and TRBJ2-7, is ETGVTQSPTHLIKTRGQQVTLRCSSQSGHNTVSWYQQALGQGPQFIFQYYREEENGRGNFPPRFSGLQFPNYSSELNVNALELDDSALYLCASSFWRHFTYEQYFGPGTRLTVT.

The CDR3 loop reads CASSKPLGRQGGWGYTF. CDR3 sequence (DNA): TGTGCCAGCAGCAAACCTCTAGGGCGACAGGGCGGATGGGGCTACACCTTC. This chain uses TRBV14 with TRBJ1-2, with 7 bases that match TRBD1. The trim removed 5 bases at V and 8 bases at J, leaving 20 bases unmatched. Germline CDR1 reads SGHDN; CDR2 reads FVKESK. CDR3 length: 17 amino acids.

The V and J genes are TRBV18 and TRBJ1-4; perhaps TRBD1 as D (5 bases). This CDR3 is built from 15 residues. Germline values: CDR1 KGHSH, CDR2 LQKENI. Trimming took off 2 bases at V and 5 bases at J, with 12 bases between the two ends. CDR3 in amino acids: CASSPSDSRNEKLFF. The CDR3, as DNA: TGTGCCAGCTCACCATCCGACAGTAGAAATGAAAAACTGTTTTTT. Full variable domain (remainder filled in from reference TRBV18 and TRBJ1-4): NAGVMQNPRHLVRRRGQEARLRCSPMKGHSHVYWYRQLPEEGLKFMVYLQKENIIDESGMPKERFSAEFPKEGPSILRIQQVVRGDSAAYFCASSPSDSRNEKLFFGSGTQLSVL.

The rearrangement links TRBV4-1 to TRBJ2-7; 8 bases fit TRBD2. J lost 4 bases, V lost 1 base, and 3 bases had no gene match. Per germline, CDR1 MGHRA and CDR2 YSYEKL. CDR3 length equals 14 residues. Here the CDR3 reads CASSQVAGKYEQYF. Here the CDR3 DNA reads TGCGCCAGCAGCCAAGTAGCGGGGAAATACGAGCAGTACTTC.

V usage is TRBV6-4 and J usage is TRBJ1-1; TRBD1 agrees at 8 bases. CDR3 size: 14 residues. CDR1 MRHNA and CDR2 SNTAGT come from the germline V gene. V lost 4 bases and J lost 5; bases outside the gene matches: 6. The CDR3 DNA reads as TGTGCCAGCAGTGCGCAGGGGGCAGGGACTGAAGCTTTCTTT. Translated, it gives CASSAQGAGTEAFF.

The chain recombines TRBV29-1 with TRBJ2-5; 8 nucleotides agree with TRBD1. The V gene end was trimmed by 6 bases and the J gene end by 2 bases; junction bases not matched to a gene: 11. CDR1 and CDR2 from the germline V gene are SQVTM and ANQGSEA. The CDR3 is 15 amino acids. The CDR3 sequence: CSVCRQTGEQETQYF. In DNA form, the CDR3 reads TGCAGCGTCTGCCGGCAGACAGGGGAGCAAGAGACCCAGTACTTC.

V gene TRBV11-3 combines with J gene TRBJ1-1; tentative D call: TRBD1 (5 bases). Germline V gene data show CDR1 as SGHNT and CDR2 as YENEEA. This CDR3 spans 12 amino acids. Deletions cut 5 bases from V and 10 bases from J, with 14 bases between. The CDR3 sequence is CASSPRDGPAFF. The DNA for the CDR3 is TGTGCCAGCAGCCCAAGGGACGGACCAGCTTTCTTT.

The V and J genes are TRBV24-1 and TRBJ2-1, with D tentatively TRBD2 (7 bases). The CDR3 is made up of 17 amino acids. V shed 3 bases and J shed 0 bases, with 14 bases lying between them. CDR1 KGHDR and CDR2 SFDVKD come from the germline V gene. The CDR3 spells CATSDDRRGGSYNEQFF. CDR3 nucleotide sequence: TGTGCCACCAGTGATGATCGGAGGGGGGGCTCCTACAATGAGCAGTTCTTC.

The chain recombines TRBV11-2 with TRBJ2-7; 7 bases line up with TRBD2. The germline V gene encodes CDR1 SGHAT and CDR2 FQNNGV. Trimming at V came to 5 bases and at J to 7 bases, leaving 14 bases not matched to a gene. CDR3 length: 15 residues. CDR3 in DNA: TGTGCCAGCAGCCTCAACGGGGGGAGCGGGAAGGAGCAGTACTTC. Its protein product is CASSLNGGSGKEQYF.

The CDR3 is CATSDRQGAGELFF. In DNA, the CDR3 is TGTGCCACCAGTGATCGACAGGGTGCCGGGGAGCTGTTTTTT. This chain joins TRBV24-1 and TRBJ2-2; 7 bases fit TRBD1. This CDR3 contains 14 residues. CDR1 KGHDR and CDR2 SFDVKD come from the germline V gene. The ends lost 3 bases at V and 6 bases at J; junction bases unmatched: 3.

The chain carries TRBV27 and TRBJ1-5; 8 nucleotides match TRBD1. V gave up 6 bases and J gave up 2 bases; unmatched junction bases: 12. The germline CDR1 and CDR2 sequences are MNHEY and SMNVEV (reference sequence). CDR3 length: 17 amino acids. The CDR3 sequence is CASSRQGKSVGNQPQHF. In DNA form, the CDR3 reads TGTGCCAGCAGCCGACAGGGGAAGTCTGTAGGCAATCAGCCCCAGCATTTT.

The chain links TRBV24-1 to TRBJ1-2; D may be TRBD1 (6 bases). Trimming left V 1 base short and J 8 bases short, with 10 bases between. CDR1 is KGHDR, CDR2 SFDVKD, per germline. This CDR3 is 13 amino acids long. The CDR3 DNA sequence: TGTGCCACCAGTGATTTTGCCAGGGGAGGCTACACCTTC. It codes for CATSDFARGGYTF.

J is TRBJ1-1 and V is TRBV15; 7 nucleotides align to TRBD1. Germline V gene lookup returns CDR1 LNHNV and CDR2 YYDKDF (reference sequence). V was pared by 9 bases and J by 7 bases, with 8 bases of the junction left unmatched. The CDR3 has 12 residues. CDR3 protein: CATRGGGGEAFF. CDR3 nucleotides: TGTGCCACGAGGGGAGGGGGCGGTGAAGCTTTCTTT.

The rearrangement joins TRBV2 to TRBJ2-7; 9 positions match TRBD1. V was pared by 8 bases and J by 0 bases, with 8 bases of the junction left unmatched. CDR3 length: 15 residues. Germline V gene lookup returns CDR1 SNHLY and CDR2 FYNNEI. The CDR3 coding sequence is TGTGCCAGCGGGGACGGGACAGGGTTCTCCTACGAGCAGTACTTC. Translation gives CASGDGTGFSYEQYF.

This chain uses TRBV18 with TRBJ2-7; TRBD1 or TRBD2 may be the D gene (5 bases each). The germline V gene encodes CDR1 KGHSH and CDR2 LQKENI. V gave up 3 bases and J gave up 3 bases, with 18 bases separating them. The CDR3 extends over 16 amino acids. In nucleotides, the CDR3 is TGTGCCAGCTCACCTCTACGTACGGGACCGAGCTACGAGCAGTACTTC. Translated: CASSPLRTGPSYEQYF.